This T cell receptor (delta chain) comes out of a study of gamma-delta chains in newborns, infants, children. The wider study: Polyclonal expansion of innate γδ T cells after birth follows microbial exposure.

TCRdb re-called the reads with CATT. Counted here are 800 to 950 delta-chain clones, 1.6% occurring once; the ten biggest clones make up around a third. CDR1 and CDR2 from the germline V gene are GEAIGNYY and EKD. The CDR3 extends over 22 amino acids. V trimming: 0 bases; J trimming: 0 bases; junction bases outside the gene matches: 15. The clonotype was recovered from a child in good health. The chain employs TRDV2 and TRDJ3; 8 bases agree with TRDD3. The sample consisted of blood. The CDR3 protein is CACDTGGTGGRPSSWDTRQMFF. DNA of the CDR3: TGTGCCTGTGACACCGGAGGAACTGGGGGTCGTCCTAGCTCCTGGGACACCCGACAGATGTTTTTC.